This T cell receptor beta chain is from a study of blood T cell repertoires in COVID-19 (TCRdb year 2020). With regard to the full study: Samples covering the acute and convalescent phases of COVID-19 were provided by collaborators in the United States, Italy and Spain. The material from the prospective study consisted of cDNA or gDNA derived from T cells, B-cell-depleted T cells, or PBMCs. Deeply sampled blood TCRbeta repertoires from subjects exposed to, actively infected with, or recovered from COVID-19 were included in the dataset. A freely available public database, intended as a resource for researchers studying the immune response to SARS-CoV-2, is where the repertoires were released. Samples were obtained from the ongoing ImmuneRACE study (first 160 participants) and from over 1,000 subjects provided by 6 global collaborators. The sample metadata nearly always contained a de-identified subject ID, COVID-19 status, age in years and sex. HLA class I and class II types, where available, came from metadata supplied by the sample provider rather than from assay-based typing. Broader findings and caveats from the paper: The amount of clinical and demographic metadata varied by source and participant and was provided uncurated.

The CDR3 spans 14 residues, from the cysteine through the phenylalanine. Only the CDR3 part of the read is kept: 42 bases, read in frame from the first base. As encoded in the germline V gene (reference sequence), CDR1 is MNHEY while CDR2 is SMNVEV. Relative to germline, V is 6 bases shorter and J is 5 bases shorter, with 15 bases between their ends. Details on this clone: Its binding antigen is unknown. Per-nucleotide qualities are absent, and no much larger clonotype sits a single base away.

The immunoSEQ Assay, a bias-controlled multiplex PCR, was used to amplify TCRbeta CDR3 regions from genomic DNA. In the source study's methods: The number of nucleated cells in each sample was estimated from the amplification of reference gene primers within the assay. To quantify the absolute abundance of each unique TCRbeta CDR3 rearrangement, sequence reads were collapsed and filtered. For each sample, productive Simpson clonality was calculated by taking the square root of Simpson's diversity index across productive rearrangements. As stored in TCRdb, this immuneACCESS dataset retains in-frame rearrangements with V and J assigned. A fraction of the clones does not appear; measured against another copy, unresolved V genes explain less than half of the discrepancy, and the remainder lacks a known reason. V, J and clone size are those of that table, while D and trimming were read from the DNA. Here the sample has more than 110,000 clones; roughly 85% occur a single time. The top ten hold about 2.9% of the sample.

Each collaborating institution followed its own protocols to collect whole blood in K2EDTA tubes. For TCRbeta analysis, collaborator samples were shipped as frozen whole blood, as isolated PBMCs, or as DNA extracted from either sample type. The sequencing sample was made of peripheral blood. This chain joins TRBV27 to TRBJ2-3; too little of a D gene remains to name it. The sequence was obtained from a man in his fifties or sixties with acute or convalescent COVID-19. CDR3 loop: CASRLTAGGDTQYF. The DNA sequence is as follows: TGTGCCAGCAGGCTCACGGCCGGCGGAGATACGCAGTATTTT.